The following is a T cell receptor (delta chain) sequence with its context. TCRdb reprocessed the RT-PCR reads through CATT. The sample comprises about 3,000 delta-chain clones, less than 9.5% of which are singletons, and 9.2% rests with the top ten. This sample is part of a study of gamma-delta T cells after stem cell transplantation. Germline V gives CDR1 GEAIGNYY, CDR2 EKD. The length of the CDR3 is 16 residues. V gave up 3 bases and J gave up 3 bases; unmatched junction bases: 6. This chain joins TRDV2 and TRDJ1; TRDD3 agrees at 13 bases. This TCR was sampled from a human donor. It is not recorded whose cells these are; they may come from a transplant donor. The sample was gamma-delta T cells. This CDR3 reads CACDVLGDTKADKLIF. CDR3 DNA: TGTGCCTGTGACGTACTGGGGGATACGAAGGCCGATAAACTCATCTTT.